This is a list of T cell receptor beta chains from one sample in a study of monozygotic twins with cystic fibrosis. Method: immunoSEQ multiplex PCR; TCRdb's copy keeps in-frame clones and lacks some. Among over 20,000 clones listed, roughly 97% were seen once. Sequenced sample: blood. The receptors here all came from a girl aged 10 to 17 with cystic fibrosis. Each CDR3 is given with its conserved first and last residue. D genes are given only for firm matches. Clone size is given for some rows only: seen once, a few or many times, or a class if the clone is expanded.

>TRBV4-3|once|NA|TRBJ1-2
CASSQDGGGYGYTF
TGCGCCAGCAGCCAAGATGGGGGTGGCTATGGCTACACCTTC
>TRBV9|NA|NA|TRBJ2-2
CASSVGQEISTGELFF
TGTGCCAGCAGCGTAGGTCAGGAAATCAGCACCGGGGAGCTGTTTTTT
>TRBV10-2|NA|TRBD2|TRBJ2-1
CASSESSYTSGSNEQFF
TGCGCCAGCAGTGAGTCTTCTTATACTAGCGGGAGCAATGAGCAGTTCTTC
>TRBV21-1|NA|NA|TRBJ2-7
CASSSEGGRFAYEQYF
TGTGCCAGCAGCTCGGAAGGCGGGAGGTTTGCCTACGAGCAGTACTTC
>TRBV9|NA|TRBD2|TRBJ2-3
CASSVPTSGPDTDTQYF
TGTGCCAGCAGCGTCCCTACTAGCGGACCTGACACAGATACGCAGTATTTT
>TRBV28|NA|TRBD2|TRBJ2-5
CASSYSLPSGRMETQYF
TGTGCCAGCAGTTACTCCCTTCCTAGCGGGAGAATGGAGACCCAGTACTTC
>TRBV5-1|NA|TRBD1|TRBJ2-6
CASSFIQGRANVLTF
TGCGCCAGCAGCTTCATACAGGGGAGGGCCAACGTCCTGACTTTC
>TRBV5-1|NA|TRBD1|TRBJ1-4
CASSLGQGGEKLFF
TGCGCCAGCAGCCTGGGACAGGGTGGAGAAAAACTGTTTTTT
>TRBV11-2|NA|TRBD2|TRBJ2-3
CASSPGTSGTDTQYF
TGTGCCAGCAGCCCCGGGACTAGCGGCACAGATACGCAGTATTTT
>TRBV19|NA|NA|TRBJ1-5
CASSIGGQPQHF
TGTGCCAGTAGTATAGGGGGACAGCCCCAGCATTTT
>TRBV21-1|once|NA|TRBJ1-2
CASRDRMYGYTF
TGTGCCAGCAGGGACAGGATGTATGGCTACACCTTC
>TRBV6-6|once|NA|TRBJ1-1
CASTPFGGSTEAFF
TGTGCCAGCACTCCCTTTGGAGGTTCGACGGAAGCTTTCTTT
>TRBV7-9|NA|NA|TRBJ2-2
CASSLAIVDGELFF
TGTGCCAGCAGCTTAGCCATAGTGGACGGGGAGCTGTTTTTT
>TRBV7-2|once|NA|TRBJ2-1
CASSFAGTGYEQFF
TGTGCCAGCAGCTTCGCTGGAACCGGCTATGAGCAGTTCTTC
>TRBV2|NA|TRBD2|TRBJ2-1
CASSEGRSGGRYNEQFF
TGTGCCAGCAGTGAAGGCAGGTCGGGCGGGAGATACAATGAGCAGTTCTTC
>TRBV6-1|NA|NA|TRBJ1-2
CASHPTVNYGYTF
TGTGCCAGCCACCCCACAGTGAACTATGGCTACACCTTC
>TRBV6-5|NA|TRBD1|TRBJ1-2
CASRRQGLNYGYTF
TGTGCCAGCAGGCGACAGGGGCTAAACTATGGCTACACCTTC
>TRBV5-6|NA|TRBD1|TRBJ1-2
CASSPPTGTYGYTF
TGTGCCAGCAGCCCTCCGACAGGGACCTATGGCTACACCTTC
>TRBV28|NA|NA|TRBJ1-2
CASRSADSFYGYTF
TGTGCCAGCAGATCAGCCGACAGTTTCTATGGCTACACCTTC
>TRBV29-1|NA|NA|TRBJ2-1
CSVPDEGTYNEQFF
TGCAGCGTGCCCGACGAGGGAACCTACAATGAGCAGTTCTTC
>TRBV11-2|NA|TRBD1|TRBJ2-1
CASSLADRGAYNEQFF
TGTGCCAGTAGCTTAGCCGACAGGGGAGCCTACAATGAGCAGTTCTTC
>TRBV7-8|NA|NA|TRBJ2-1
CASSHRRVWSEQFF
TGTGCCAGCAGCCACCGGCGTGTTTGGAGTGAGCAGTTCTTC
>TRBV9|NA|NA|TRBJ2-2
CASSVGQGRTGELFF
TGTGCCAGCAGCGTTGGCCAGGGTCGCACCGGGGAGCTGTTTTTT
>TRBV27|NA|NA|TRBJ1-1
CASSFGQMNTEAFF
TGTGCCAGCAGTTTTGGGCAGATGAACACTGAAGCTTTCTTT
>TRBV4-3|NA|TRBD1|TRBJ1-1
CASSQLGTGGYTEAFF
TGCGCCAGCAGCCAGCTCGGGACAGGGGGATATACTGAAGCTTTCTTT
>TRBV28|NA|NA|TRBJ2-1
CASRSPSAYNEQFF
TGTGCCAGCAGGTCACCGTCCGCGTACAATGAGCAGTTCTTC
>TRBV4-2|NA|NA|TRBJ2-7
CASSQDGYEQYF
TGTGCCAGCAGCCAAGACGGCTACGAGCAGTACTTC
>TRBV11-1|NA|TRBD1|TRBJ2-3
CASSPGQGTDTQYF
TGTGCCAGCAGCCCGGGACAGGGAACAGATACGCAGTATTTT
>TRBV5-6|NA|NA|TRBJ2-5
CASTRSEETQYF
TGTGCCAGCACAAGGTCGGAAGAGACCCAGTACTTC
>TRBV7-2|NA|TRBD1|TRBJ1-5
CASSTTGGFNQPQHF
TGTGCCAGCAGCACGACAGGGGGCTTCAATCAGCCCCAGCATTTT
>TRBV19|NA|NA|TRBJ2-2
CASSGQGGTGELFF
TGTGCCAGTAGTGGGCAGGGGGGCACCGGGGAGCTGTTTTTT
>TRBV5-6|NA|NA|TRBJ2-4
CASSQRTRVAKNIQYF
TGTGCCAGCAGCCAACGGACGCGGGTAGCCAAAAACATTCAGTACTTC
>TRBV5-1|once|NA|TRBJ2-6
CASSLGQGSGANVLTF
TGCGCCAGCAGCTTGGGCCAGGGGTCTGGGGCCAACGTCCTGACTTTC
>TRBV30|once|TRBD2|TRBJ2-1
CASPPRGGRAYNEQFF
TGTGCCTCCCCCCCCCGAGGCGGGAGGGCGTACAATGAGCAGTTCTTC
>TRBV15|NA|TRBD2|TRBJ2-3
CATSREGLASDTQYF
TGTGCCACCAGCAGAGAGGGACTAGCGTCAGATACGCAGTATTTT
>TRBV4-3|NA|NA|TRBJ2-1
CASSQEADKYNEQFF
TGCGCCAGCAGCCAAGAGGCGGACAAATACAATGAGCAGTTCTTC
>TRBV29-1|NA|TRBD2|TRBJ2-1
CSVPPGLADNEQFF
TGCAGCGTTCCACCGGGACTAGCGGATAATGAGCAGTTCTTC
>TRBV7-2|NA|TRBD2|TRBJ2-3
CASSLGGRGSGDTQYF
TGTGCCAGCAGCTTGGGCGGGAGGGGATCCGGAGATACGCAGTATTTT
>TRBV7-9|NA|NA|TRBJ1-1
CASSLVVGATEAFF
TGTGCCAGCAGCTTAGTTGTAGGGGCCACTGAAGCTTTCTTT
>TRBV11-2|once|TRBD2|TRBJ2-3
CASSFSSGSPDTQYF
TGTGCCAGCAGCTTTTCTAGCGGGAGCCCAGATACGCAGTATTTT
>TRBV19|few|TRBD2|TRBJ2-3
CASSGGLAGAVTDTQYF
TGTGCCAGTAGTGGAGGACTAGCGGGAGCGGTCACAGATACGCAGTATTTT
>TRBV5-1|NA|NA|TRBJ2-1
CASSHSPVGNEQFF
TGCGCCAGCAGCCACTCCCCAGTGGGCAATGAGCAGTTCTTC
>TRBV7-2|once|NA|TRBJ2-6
CASSSRPVSSGANVLTF
TGTGCCAGCAGCTCCCGACCAGTGTCCTCTGGGGCCAACGTCCTGACTTTC
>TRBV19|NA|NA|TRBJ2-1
CASSIGPGNEQFF
TGTGCCAGTAGTATAGGTCCGGGGAATGAGCAGTTCTTC
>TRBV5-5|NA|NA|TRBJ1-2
CASSLGLPGTTLNYGYTF
TGTGCCAGCAGCTTGGGGCTTCCGGGAACGACCTTAAACTATGGCTACACCTTC
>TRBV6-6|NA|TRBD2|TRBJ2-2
CASSSPGTRYGELFF
TGTGCCAGCAGTTCTCCCGGGACTAGGTACGGGGAGCTGTTTTTT
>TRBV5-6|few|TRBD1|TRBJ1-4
CASSLVGQTNEKLFF
TGTGCCAGCAGCTTGGTGGGACAGACTAATGAAAAACTGTTTTTT
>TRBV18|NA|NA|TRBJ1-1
CASSPTSPHTEAFF
TGTGCCAGCTCACCGACCAGCCCCCACACTGAAGCTTTCTTT
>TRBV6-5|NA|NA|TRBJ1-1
CASKVSVGGAEAFF
TGTGCCAGCAAAGTGAGCGTCGGTGGCGCTGAAGCTTTCTTT
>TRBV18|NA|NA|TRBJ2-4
CASSPTSGTYIQYF
TGTGCCAGCTCCCCCACGAGCGGGACATACATTCAGTACTTC
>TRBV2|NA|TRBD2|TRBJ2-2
CASKAGGGELFF
TGTGCCAGCAAAGCGGGGGGCGGGGAGCTGTTTTTT
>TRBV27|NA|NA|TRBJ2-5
CASSLSAGSGETQYF
TGTGCCAGCAGTTTATCGGCGGGATCGGGGGAGACCCAGTACTTC
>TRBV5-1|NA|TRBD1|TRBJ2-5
CASSSGQGQQETQYF
TGCGCCAGCAGCTCTGGACAGGGGCAGCAAGAGACCCAGTACTTC
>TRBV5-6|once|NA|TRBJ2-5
CASSLGPGSVKTQYF
TGTGCCAGCAGCCTAGGTCCGGGGAGCGTAAAGACCCAGTACTTC
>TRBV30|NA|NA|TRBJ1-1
CAWSAGEGTEAFF
TGTGCCTGGAGTGCTGGGGAGGGCACTGAAGCTTTCTTT
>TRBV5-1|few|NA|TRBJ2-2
CASSPTSKNTGELFF
TGCGCCAGCAGCCCAACCTCCAAGAACACCGGGGAGCTGTTTTTT
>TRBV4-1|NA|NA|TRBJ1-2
CASSQDRQVANYGYTF
TGCGCCAGCAGCCAAGATCGTCAGGTAGCTAACTATGGCTACACCTTC
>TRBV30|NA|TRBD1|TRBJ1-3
CAWSTGQGVGNTIYF
TGTGCCTGGAGTACAGGCCAGGGGGTTGGAAACACCATATATTTT
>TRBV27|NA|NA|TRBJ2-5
CASSSDSIGTQYF
TGTGCCAGCAGTTCGGACTCAATTGGGACCCAGTACTTC
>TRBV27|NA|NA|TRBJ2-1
CASSLKGNEQFF
TGTGCCAGCAGTTTAAAGGGAAATGAGCAGTTCTTC